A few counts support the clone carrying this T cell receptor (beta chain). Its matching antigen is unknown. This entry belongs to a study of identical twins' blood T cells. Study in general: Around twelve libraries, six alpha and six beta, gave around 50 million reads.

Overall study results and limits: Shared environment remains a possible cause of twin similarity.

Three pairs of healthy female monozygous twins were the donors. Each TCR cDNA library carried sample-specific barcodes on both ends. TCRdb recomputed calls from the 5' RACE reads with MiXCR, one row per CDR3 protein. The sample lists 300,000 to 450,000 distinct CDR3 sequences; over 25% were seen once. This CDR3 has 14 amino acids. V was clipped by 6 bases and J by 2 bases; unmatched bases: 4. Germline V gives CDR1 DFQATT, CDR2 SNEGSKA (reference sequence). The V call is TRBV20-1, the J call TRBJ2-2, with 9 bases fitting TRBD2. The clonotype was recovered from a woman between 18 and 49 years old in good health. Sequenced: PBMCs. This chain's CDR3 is CSAPSGVNTGELFF. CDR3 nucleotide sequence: TGCAGTGCACCTAGCGGGGTTAACACCGGGGAGCTGTTTTTT.